These 10 T cell receptor beta chains were all obtained from the same sample, sequenced in a study of cytomegalovirus exposure and HLA in healthy donors. The PCR contained 60 Vbeta and 13 Jbeta primers. Clones were read by immunoSEQ multiplex PCR, and TCRdb kept only the in-frame ones, dropping some. The sample shows around 120,000 clones, 70% of them seen only once. The sequencing input was PBMCs. Every receptor here comes from a man aged 35 to 55 in good health and CMV-seropositive.

The V gene is TRBV5-1, the J gene TRBJ1-1; 8 bases line up with TRBD1. V lost 4 bases and J lost 0; bases outside the gene matches: 5. Germline CDR1 is SGHRS and CDR2 is YFSETQ. CDR3 size: 15 residues. The CDR3 protein is CASSERQGLNTEAFF. CDR3 nucleotide sequence: TGCGCCAGCAGCGAAAGACAGGGGTTGAACACTGAAGCTTTCTTT.

The chain recombines TRBV9 with TRBJ1-1; D gene unclear. This CDR3 has 13 amino acids. Between the trimmed V and J ends, which lost 3 bases and 1 base, there was a span of 7 bases. CDR1 and CDR2 (germline): SGDLS, YYNGEE. The CDR3 spells CASSGPGNTEAFF. The CDR3 nucleotides read TGTGCCAGCAGCGGACCAGGGAACACTGAAGCTTTCTTT.

This clone was found once. The chain combines TRBV5-6 with TRBJ2-7; D is possibly TRBD1 (5 bases). Trimming shortened V by 3 bases and J by 3 bases, and 16 bases separated the two germline ends. The CDR3 covers 15 residues. CDR1 SGHDT and CDR2 YYEEEE come from the germline V gene. The CDR3 bases are TGTGCCAGCAGCTCGATGGCAGGGAAGGACTACGAGCAGTACGTC. It is translated as CASSSMAGKDYEQYV.

The table lists this clone with a few counts. This sequence joins TRBV6-5 and TRBJ2-7, with no clear D. V was cut by 0 bases and J by 6 bases, with 9 bases left in between. This CDR3 is built from 13 residues. The germline gives CDR1 MNHEY, CDR2 SVGAGI. CDR3 in amino acids: CASSYSSLGEQYV. The CDR3 coding sequence is TGTGCCAGCAGTTACTCCAGTTTGGGCGAGCAGTACGTC.

The chain combines TRBV13 with TRBJ2-2, with 9 bases identical to TRBD2. CDR3 size: 15 residues. V lost 3 bases, J lost 3 bases, and 2 bases stayed unmatched. The V gene's germline CDR1 is PRHDT and CDR2 FYEKMQ (reference sequence). CDR3 bases: TGTGCCAGCAGCTTCATAGCGGGGGACACCGGGGAGCTGTTTTTT. Its translation is CASSFIAGDTGELFF.

The chain joins TRBV18 to TRBJ1-5; 9 positions match TRBD1. V trimming: 2 bases; J trimming: 2 bases; junction bases outside the gene matches: 4. Per the germline V gene, CDR1 is KGHSH and CDR2 is LQKENI. CDR3 length: 16 amino acids. CDR3 sequence: CASSPSGQGGNQPQHF. The CDR3 nucleotides are TGTGCCAGCTCACCATCGGGACAGGGCGGCAATCAGCCCCAGCATTTT.

This chain uses TRBV28 with TRBJ2-1; D gene unclear. This CDR3 is built from 14 residues. CDR1 is MDHEN, CDR2 SYDVKM, per germline. V was shortened by 10 bases and J by 0 bases, with 13 bases between the two germline ends. CDR3 nucleotides: TGTGCCACCCAGAGGAGAAGCTCCTACAATGAGCAGTTCTTC. It translates to CATQRRSSYNEQFF.

The chain has TRBV10-2 and TRBJ1-3; no clear D gene. With 8 bases removed from V and 7 bases from J, the gap between germline ends came to 15 bases. The CDR3 extends over 13 amino acids. CDR1 is WSHSY and CDR2 is SAAADI in the germline V gene. Written as DNA, the CDR3 is TGCGCCAGCGGCGGGTCGTCCGGGAACACCATATATTTT. Residues: CASGGSSGNTIYF.

There are a few counts of this clone. The chain carries TRBV29-1 and TRBJ1-1; 8 bases line up with TRBD1. Germline CDR1 and CDR2: SQVTM and ANQGSEA. This CDR3 has 13 residues. CDR3 in DNA: TGCAGGGGTGGACAGGGACGGAACACTGAAGCTTTCTTT. Translating gives CRGGQGRNTEAFF. The whole variable domain, filled in from reference TRBV29-1 and TRBJ1-1, reads SAVISQKPSRDICQRGTSLTIQCQVDSQVTMMFWYRQQPGQSLTLIATANQGSEATYESGFVIDKFPISRPNLTFSTLTVSNMSPEDSSIYLCRGGQGRNTEAFFGQGTRLTVV.

The rearrangement links TRBV10-3 to TRBJ2-2; D might be TRBD2 (6 bases). V shed 11 bases and J shed 6 bases, with 16 bases lying between them. There are 13 residues in the CDR3. Per germline, CDR1 ENHRY and CDR2 SYGVKD. This CDR3 reads CAFSGSGAGELFF. CDR3 nucleotide sequence: TGTGCCTTTTCAGGCTCGGGGGCCGGGGAGCTGTTTTTT.